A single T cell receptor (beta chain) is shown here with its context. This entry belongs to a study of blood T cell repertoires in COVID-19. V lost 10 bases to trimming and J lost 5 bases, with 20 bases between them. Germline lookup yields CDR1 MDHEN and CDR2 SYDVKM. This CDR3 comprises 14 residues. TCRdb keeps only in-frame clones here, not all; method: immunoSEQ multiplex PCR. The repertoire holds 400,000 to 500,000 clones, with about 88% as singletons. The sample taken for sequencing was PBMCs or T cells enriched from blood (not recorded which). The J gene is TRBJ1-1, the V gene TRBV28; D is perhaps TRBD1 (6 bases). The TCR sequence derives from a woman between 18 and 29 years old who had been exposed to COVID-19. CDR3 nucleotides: TGTGCCACCAATTTGCTTCAGGGGAGAACTGAAGCTTTCTTT. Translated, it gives CATNLLQGRTEAFF.